The T cell receptor (beta chain) described here comes from a study of persistence of HIV-infected CD4 T cells (dated by TCRdb to between 2020 and 2021). About the full investigation: CMV- and HIV-1 Gag-responding CD4+ T cells were isolated from ART-treated individuals so that antigen-driven clonal expansion of HIV-1-infected cells could be examined. The median time participants had been on suppressive ART was roughly eight years. Apart from a couple of participants who underwent leukapheresis at a single time point, peripheral blood samples of up to roughly 180 mL were collected from participants at multiple time points. TCRbeta sequencing assessed the clonality of all cells in each sorted population, while proviral sequencing assessed the clonality of infected cells. The TCR cluster analysis across participants included roughly 8 participants for CMV and about 7 participants for Gag.

Broad study findings and their caveats: Significantly lower TCRbeta richness was observed in CMV- and Gag-responding cells than in anti-CD3/anti-CD28-responding cells, and higher oligoclonality was observed in CMV-responding cells than in CD3/CD28-stimulated and Gag-responding cells. Within the same sorted populations, TCR oligoclonality correlated with proviral oligoclonality. Antigen-responding cells were enriched for expanded CDR3beta sequences that were degenerate, which suggests that CD4+ responses to CMV and Gag underwent convergent selection. Because the TCR analyses were done in bulk, restricting them to just the rare CMV-responding cells that actually carried HIV-1 proviruses was not possible. The study involved few individuals and tested only a limited range of antigens.

A single count supports this clone. Which antigen it targets is not known. No per-base quality is available; no much larger clone lies one base away. The label giving this sample's treatment or condition can be read as: suppressive antiretroviral therapy. A pool of overlapping 15-mer peptides from HIV-1 Gag, at about 0.92 ug per peptide per mL, was used to stimulate the cells. Nonresponding CD40L-negative CD69-negative CD45RO-high memory CD4+ T cells were sorted as memory populations depleted of antigen-responding cells. Participants were HIV-1-infected adults who started suppressive ART during chronic infection. Participants had undetectable plasma HIV-1 RNA below 50 copies/mL for at least 4 years. To be included, a participant needed positive CMV serology and a CD4+ T cell count above 400 cells/uL. Before stimulation, PBMCs were isolated using density centrifugation and depleted of CD8+ T cells. CD8-depleted PBMCs were stimulated for about 17 hours with anti-CD28/CD49d costimulation, CD40-blocking antibody and enfuvirtide to prevent new infections. Cell sorting was done on a Beckman Coulter MoFlo Legacy or XDP sorter, and dead cells were excluded with propidium iodide. For samples with more than one million cells, genomic DNA was extracted with the QIAamp DNA Mini Kit, and for all other samples the Quick-DNA Microprep Kit was used.

The immunoSEQ hsTCRB assay version 4 in survey mode was used to sequence TCRbeta repertoires from genomic DNA. Genomic DNA was diluted to around 9.2 ng/uL, using up to about 1 ug per sample for TCRbeta sequencing. Under the source paper's analysis protocol: TCRbeta data were analyzed in ImmunoSeq Analyzer 3.0, with diversity computed on productive nucleotide rearrangements. Lower-bound TCR diversity was estimated with the improved Chao index, and clonality with the Gini coefficient using the Immunarch R package. Different nucleotide rearrangements encoding the same CDR3beta amino acid sequence were counted as distinct clonotypes. Differential abundance analysis found TCRbeta sequences that were significantly enriched in antigen-responding cells compared with anti-CD3/anti-CD28-activated cells. TCRs were clustered by predicted peptide-MHC specificity with GLIPH2, both within individual participants and across merged participant data sets. The table was pulled from immuneACCESS by TCRdb, which kept in-frame rearrangements only. Such tables lose some clones; where checked, under half of the loss comes from unresolved V genes, and the rest has no known cause. D and trimming come from the DNA, and the V and J calls and clone size come from that table. The sample records about 60,000 clones, roughly 77% of which are singletons. The ten most abundant clones make up about 1.5% of the sample.

This TCR was sampled from an adult man with HIV who was CMV-seropositive. This specimen consisted of CD4+ T cells sorted from PBMCs after 18-hour stimulation, obtained from a patient who received antiretroviral therapy. Read against the paper, the sample's cell subset or site label means: CD40L-CD69- CD45RO-high memory CD4 T cells not responding to Gag peptides.

The DNA is TGTGCCAGCAGTTCCCCAGGGGTACCACCCTACGAGCAGTACTTC. Translation gives CASSSPGVPPYEQYF. The rearrangement combines TRBV6-6 with TRBJ2-7; matching of 6 bases hints at TRBD1 as the D gene. The junction shows trimming of 4 bases on V and 2 bases on J, plus 15 bases between the germline ends. The CDR3, cysteine through phenylalanine, is 15 amino acids long. CDR3 DNA is the only sequence kept; it has 45 bases, read in frame from the first base. CDR1 and CDR2 (MNHNY, SVGAGI) derive from the germline V gene (reference sequence).